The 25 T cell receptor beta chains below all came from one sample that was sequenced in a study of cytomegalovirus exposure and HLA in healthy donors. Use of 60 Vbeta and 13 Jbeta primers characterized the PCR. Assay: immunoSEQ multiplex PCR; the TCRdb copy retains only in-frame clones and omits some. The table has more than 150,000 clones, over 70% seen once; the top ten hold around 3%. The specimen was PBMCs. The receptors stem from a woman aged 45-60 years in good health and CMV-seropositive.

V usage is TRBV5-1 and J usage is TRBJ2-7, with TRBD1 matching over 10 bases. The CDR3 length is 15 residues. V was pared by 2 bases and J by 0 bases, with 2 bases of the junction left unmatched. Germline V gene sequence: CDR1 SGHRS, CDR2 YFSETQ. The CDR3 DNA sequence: TGCGCCAGCAGCTTAGGACAGGGGGACTCCTACGAGCAGTACTTC. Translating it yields CASSLGQGDSYEQYF. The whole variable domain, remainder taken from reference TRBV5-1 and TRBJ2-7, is KAGVTQTPRYLIKTRGQQVTLSCSPISGHRSVSWYQQTPGQGLQFLFEYFSETQRNKGNFPGRFSGRQFSNSRSEMNVSTLELGDSALYLCASSLGQGDSYEQYFGPGTRLTVT.

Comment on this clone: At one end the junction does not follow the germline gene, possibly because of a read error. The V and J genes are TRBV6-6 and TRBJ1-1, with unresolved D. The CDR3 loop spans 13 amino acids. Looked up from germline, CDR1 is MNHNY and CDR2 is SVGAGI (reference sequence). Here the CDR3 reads CASGYSVNTEAFF. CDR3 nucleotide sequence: TGTGCCAGCGGTTACTCCGTGAACACTGAAGCTTTCTTT.

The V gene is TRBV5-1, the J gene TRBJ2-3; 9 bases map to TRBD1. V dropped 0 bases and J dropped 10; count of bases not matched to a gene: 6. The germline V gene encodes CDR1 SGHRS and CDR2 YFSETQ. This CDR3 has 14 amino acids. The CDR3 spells CASSLGQGVTSQYF. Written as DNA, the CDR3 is TGCGCCAGCAGCTTGGGACAGGGGGTCACCTCGCAGTATTTT.

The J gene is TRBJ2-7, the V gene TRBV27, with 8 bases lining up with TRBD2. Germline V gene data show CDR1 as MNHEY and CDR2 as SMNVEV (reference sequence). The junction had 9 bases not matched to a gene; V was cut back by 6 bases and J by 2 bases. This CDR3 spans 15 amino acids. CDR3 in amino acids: CASSPGGGMTYEQYF. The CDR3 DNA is TGTGCCAGCAGCCCCGGGGGGGGGATGACCTACGAGCAGTACTTC.

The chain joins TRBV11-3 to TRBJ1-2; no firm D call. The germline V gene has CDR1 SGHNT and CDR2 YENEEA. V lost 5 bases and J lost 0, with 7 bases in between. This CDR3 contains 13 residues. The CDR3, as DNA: TGTGCCAGCAGCCAAGGAGCTAACTATGGCTACACCTTC. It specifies CASSQGANYGYTF. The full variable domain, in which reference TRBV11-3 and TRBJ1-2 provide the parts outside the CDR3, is EAGVVQSPRYKIIEKKQPVAFWCNPISGHNTLYWYLQNLGQGPELLIRYENEEAVDDSQLPKDRFSAERLKGVDSTLKIQPAELGDSAVYLCASSQGANYGYTFGSGTRLTVV.

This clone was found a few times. The chain's CDR3 is CASSLMGASYNEQFF. In nucleotides, the CDR3 is TGTGCCAGCAGCTTAATGGGGGCTTCCTACAATGAGCAGTTCTTC. The chain joins TRBV11-2 to TRBJ2-1; D is perhaps TRBD1 (6 bases). Germline V lookup: CDR1 SGHAT, CDR2 FQNNGV. Deletions cut 2 bases from V and 1 base from J, with 9 bases between. The CDR3 extends over 15 amino acids.

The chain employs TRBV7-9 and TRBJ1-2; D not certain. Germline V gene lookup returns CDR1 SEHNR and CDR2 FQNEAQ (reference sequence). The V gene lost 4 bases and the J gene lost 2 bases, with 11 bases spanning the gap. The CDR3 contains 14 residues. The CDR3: CASSSGIGNYGYTF. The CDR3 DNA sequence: TGTGCCAGCAGCTCCGGGATAGGGAACTATGGCTACACCTTC.

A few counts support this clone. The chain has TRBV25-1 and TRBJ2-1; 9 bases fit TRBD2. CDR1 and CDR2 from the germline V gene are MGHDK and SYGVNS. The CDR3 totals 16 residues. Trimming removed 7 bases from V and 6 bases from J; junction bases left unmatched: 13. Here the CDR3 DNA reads TGTGCCAGCACCTCGTCCCGGCGGGAGGGTGTCAATGAGCAGTTCTTC. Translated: CASTSSRREGVNEQFF.

Written as DNA, the CDR3 is TGTGCCAGCAGCTTAGTTGGGGGGGATGGCAATCAGCCCCAGCATTTT. Its translation is CASSLVGGDGNQPQHF. The gene calls are TRBV7-2 and TRBJ1-5; weak D call: TRBD1 (5 bases). The CDR3 contains 16 residues. V was clipped by 1 base and J by 2 bases, with 12 bases between them. Germline-derived CDR1 and CDR2 are SGHTA and FQGNSA.

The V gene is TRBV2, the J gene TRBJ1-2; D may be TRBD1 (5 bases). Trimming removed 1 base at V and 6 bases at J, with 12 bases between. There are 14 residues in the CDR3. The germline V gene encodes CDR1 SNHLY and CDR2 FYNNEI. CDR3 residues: CASSEVLRVNGYTF. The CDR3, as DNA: TGTGCCAGCAGTGAAGTACTCAGGGTAAATGGCTACACCTTC.

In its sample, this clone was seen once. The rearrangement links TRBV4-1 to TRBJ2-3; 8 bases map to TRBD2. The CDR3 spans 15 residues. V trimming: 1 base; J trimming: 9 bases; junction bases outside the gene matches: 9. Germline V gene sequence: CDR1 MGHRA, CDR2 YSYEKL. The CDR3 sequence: CASSQGLAQQGTQYF. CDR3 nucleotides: TGCGCCAGCAGCCAAGGACTAGCGCAACAAGGCACGCAGTATTTT.

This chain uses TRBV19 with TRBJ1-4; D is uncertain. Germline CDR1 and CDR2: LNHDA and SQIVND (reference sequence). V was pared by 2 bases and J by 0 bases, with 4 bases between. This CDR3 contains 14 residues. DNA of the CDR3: TGTGCCAGTAGTATACAGGCAACTAATGAAAAACTGTTTTTT. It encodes CASSIQATNEKLFF.

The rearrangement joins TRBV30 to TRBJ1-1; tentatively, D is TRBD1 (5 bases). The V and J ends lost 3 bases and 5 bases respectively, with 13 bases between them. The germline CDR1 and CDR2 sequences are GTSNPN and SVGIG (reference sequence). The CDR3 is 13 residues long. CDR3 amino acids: CAWRLGRDTEAFF. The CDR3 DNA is TGTGCCTGGAGACTGGGCAGGGATACTGAAGCTTTCTTT.

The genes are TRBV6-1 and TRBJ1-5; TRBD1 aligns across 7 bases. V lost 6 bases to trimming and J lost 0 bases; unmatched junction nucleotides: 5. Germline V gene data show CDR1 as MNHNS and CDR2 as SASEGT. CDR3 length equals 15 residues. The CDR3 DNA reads TGTGCCAGCAGACTGACAGGGAATAGCAATCAGCCCCAGCATTTT. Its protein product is CASRLTGNSNQPQHF.

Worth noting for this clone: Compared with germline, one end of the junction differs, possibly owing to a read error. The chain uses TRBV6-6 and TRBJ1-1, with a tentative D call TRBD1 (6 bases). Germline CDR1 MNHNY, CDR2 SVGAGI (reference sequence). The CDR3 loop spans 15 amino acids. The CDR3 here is CASSYGGASNAEAFF. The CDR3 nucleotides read TGTGCCAGCAGTTACGGGGGGGCATCGAACGCTGAAGCTTTCTTT.

The chain's CDR3 is CAWNQVSTDTQYF. The CDR3 DNA reads TGTGCCTGGAATCAGGTTAGCACAGATACGCAGTATTTT. This sequence joins TRBV30 and TRBJ2-3, with D unclear. V shed 4 bases and J shed 0 bases, with 8 bases lying between them. The CDR3 consists of 13 residues. Germline V CDR1 and CDR2: GTSNPN, SVGIG (reference sequence). Filled out from reference TRBV30 and TRBJ2-3, the complete variable domain reads SQTIHQWPATLVQPVGSPLSLECTVEGTSNPNLYWYRQAAGRGLQLLFYSVGIGQISSEVPQNLSASRPQDRQFILSSKKLLLSDSGFYLCAWNQVSTDTQYFGPGTRLTVL.

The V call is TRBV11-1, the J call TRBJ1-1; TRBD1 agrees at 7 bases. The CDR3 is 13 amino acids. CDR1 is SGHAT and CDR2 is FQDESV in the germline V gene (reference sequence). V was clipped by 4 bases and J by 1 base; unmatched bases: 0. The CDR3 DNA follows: TGTGCCAGCAGCTGGACAGGGAACACTGAAGCTTTCTTT. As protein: CASSWTGNTEAFF.

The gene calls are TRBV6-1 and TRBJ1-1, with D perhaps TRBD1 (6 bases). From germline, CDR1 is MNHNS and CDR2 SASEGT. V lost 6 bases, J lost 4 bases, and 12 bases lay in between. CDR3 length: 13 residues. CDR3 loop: CASRGQSSTEAFF. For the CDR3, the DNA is TGTGCCAGCAGAGGACAGAGTTCCACTGAAGCTTTCTTT.

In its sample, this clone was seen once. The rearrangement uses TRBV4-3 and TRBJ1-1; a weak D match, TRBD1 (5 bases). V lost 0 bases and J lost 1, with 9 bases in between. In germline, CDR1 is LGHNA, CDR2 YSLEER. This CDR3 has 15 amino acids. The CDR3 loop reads CASSQDRQPNTEAFF. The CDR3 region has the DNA TGCGCCAGCAGCCAAGATCGACAGCCGAACACTGAAGCTTTCTTT.

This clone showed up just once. The CDR3 loop is CASSPIRGENSGNTIYF. Here the CDR3 DNA reads TGTGCCAGCTCACCAATCCGGGGGGAGAACTCTGGAAACACCATATATTTT. The J gene is TRBJ1-3, the V gene TRBV18; the D gene is possibly TRBD1 (5 bases). This CDR3 contains 17 residues. Looked up from germline, CDR1 is KGHSH and CDR2 is LQKENI. The V and J ends lost 2 bases and 0 bases respectively, with 14 bases between them.

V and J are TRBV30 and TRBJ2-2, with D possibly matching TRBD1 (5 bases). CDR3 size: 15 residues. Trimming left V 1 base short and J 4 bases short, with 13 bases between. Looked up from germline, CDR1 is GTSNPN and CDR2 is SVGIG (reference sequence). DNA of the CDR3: TGTGCCTGGAGTGGTTTAGGGGTCGGCACCGGGGAGCTGTTTTTT. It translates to CAWSGLGVGTGELFF. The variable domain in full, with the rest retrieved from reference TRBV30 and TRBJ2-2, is SQTIHQWPATLVQPVGSPLSLECTVEGTSNPNLYWYRQAAGRGLQLLFYSVGIGQISSEVPQNLSASRPQDRQFILSSKKLLLSDSGFYLCAWSGLGVGTGELFFGEGSRLTVL.

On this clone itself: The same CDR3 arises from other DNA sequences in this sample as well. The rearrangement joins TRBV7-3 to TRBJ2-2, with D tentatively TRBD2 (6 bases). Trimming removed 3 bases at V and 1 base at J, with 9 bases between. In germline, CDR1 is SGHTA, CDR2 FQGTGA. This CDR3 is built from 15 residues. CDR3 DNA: TGTGCCAGCAGCTTCGGGGGAGGGAACACCGGGGAGCTGTTTTTT. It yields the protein CASSFGGGNTGELFF.

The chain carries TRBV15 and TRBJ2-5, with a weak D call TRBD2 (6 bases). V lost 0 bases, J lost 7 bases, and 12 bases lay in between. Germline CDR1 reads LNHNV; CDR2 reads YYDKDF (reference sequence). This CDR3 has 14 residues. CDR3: CATSRDERVRTQYF. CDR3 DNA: TGTGCCACCAGCAGAGATGAGCGGGTGAGGACCCAGTACTTC.

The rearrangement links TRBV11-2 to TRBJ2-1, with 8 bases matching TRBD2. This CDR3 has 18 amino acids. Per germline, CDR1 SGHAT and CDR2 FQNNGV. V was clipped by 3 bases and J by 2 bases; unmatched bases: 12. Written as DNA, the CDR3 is TGTGCCAGCAGCTTTGCCCTCGGAGCGGGGGTCACCTACAATGAGCAGTTCTTC. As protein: CASSFALGAGVTYNEQFF.

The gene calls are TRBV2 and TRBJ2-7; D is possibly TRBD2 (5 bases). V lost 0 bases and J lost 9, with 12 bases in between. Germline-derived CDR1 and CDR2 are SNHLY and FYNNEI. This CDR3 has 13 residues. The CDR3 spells CASSEAEDSRQYF. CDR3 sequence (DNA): TGTGCCAGCAGTGAAGCGGAGGATTCAAGGCAGTACTTC.